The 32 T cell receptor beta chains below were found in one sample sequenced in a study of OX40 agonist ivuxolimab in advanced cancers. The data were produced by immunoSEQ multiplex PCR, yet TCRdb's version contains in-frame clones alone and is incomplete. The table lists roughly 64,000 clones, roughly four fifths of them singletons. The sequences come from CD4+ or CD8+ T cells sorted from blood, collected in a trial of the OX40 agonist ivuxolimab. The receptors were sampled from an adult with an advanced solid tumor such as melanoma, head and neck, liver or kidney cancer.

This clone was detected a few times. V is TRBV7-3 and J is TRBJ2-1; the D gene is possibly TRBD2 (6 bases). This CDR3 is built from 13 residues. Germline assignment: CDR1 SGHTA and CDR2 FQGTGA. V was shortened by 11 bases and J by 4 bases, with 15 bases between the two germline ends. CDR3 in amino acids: CASAGDSYNEQFF. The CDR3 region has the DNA TGTGCCTCTGCTGGGGACTCTTACAATGAGCAGTTCTTC.

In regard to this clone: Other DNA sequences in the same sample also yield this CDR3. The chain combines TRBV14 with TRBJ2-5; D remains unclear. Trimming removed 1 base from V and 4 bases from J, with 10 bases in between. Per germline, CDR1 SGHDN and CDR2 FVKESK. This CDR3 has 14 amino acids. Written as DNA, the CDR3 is TGTGCCAGCAGCCAAGGGGCCAGATCAGAGACCCAGTACTTC. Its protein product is CASSQGARSETQYF.

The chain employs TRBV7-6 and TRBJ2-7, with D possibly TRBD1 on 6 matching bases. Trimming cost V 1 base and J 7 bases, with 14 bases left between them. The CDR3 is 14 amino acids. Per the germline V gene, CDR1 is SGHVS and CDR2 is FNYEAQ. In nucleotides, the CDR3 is TGTGCCAGCAGCTTAGAGAACAGGGCAGGAGAGCAGTACTTC. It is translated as CASSLENRAGEQYF.

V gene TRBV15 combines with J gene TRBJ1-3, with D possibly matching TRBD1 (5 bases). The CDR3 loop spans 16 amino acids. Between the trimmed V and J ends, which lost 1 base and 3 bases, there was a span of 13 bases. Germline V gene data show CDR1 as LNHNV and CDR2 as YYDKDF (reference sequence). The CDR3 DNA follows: TGTGCCACCAGCAGAGCCCCAGGGAGGTTTGGAAACACCATATATTTT. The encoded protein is CATSRAPGRFGNTIYF.

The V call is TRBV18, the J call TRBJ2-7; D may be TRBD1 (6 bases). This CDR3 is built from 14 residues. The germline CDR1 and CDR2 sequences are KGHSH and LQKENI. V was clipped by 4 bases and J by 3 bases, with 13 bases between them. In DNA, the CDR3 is TGTGCCAGCTCACTGTCGGGGACACTCTACGAGCAGTACTTC. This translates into CASSLSGTLYEQYF.

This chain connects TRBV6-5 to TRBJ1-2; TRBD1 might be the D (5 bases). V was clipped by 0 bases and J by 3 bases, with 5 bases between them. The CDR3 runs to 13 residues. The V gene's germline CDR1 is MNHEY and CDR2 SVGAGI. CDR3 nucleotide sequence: TGTGCCAGCAGTTACTCGACAGACTATGGCTACACCTTC. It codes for CASSYSTDYGYTF.

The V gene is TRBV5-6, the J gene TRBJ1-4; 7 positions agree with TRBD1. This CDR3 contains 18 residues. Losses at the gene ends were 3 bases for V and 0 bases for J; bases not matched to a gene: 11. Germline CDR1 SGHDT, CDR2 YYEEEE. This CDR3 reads CASSSFDRALATNEKLFF. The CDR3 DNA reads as TGTGCCAGCAGCTCTTTTGACAGGGCCCTTGCAACTAATGAAAAACTGTTTTTT.

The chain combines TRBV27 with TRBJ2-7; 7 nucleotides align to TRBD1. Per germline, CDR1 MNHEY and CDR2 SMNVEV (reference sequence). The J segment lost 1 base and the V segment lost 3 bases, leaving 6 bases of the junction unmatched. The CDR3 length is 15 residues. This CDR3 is CASSFSGTESYEQYF. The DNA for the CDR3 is TGTGCCAGCAGTTTTTCAGGGACAGAGTCCTACGAGCAGTACTTC.

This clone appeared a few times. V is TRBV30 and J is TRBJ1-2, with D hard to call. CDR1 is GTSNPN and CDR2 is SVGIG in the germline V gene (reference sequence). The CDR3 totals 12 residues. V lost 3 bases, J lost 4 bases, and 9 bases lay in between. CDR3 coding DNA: TGTGCCTGGAGGACCGGACGCTATGGCTACACCTTC. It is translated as CAWRTGRYGYTF.

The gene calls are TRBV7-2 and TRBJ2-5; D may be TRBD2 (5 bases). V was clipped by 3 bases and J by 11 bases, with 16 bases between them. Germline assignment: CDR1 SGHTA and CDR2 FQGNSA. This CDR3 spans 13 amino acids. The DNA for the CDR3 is TGTGCCAGCAGCTTGGACTGGAACGGGGAGCAGTACTTC. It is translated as CASSLDWNGEQYF. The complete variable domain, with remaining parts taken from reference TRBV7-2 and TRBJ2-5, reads GAGVSQSPSNKVTEKGKDVELRCDPISGHTALYWYRQSLGQGLEFLIYFQGNSAPDKSGLPSDRFSAERTGGSVSTLTIQRTQQEDSAVYLCASSLDWNGEQYFGPGTRLLVL.

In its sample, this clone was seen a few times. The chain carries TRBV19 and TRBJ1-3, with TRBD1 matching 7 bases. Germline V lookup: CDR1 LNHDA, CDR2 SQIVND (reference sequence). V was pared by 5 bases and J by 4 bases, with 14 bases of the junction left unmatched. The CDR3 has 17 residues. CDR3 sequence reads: CASSALRQGRKGNTIYF. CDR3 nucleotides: TGTGCCAGTAGTGCCCTGAGACAGGGAAGAAAAGGAAACACCATATATTTT.

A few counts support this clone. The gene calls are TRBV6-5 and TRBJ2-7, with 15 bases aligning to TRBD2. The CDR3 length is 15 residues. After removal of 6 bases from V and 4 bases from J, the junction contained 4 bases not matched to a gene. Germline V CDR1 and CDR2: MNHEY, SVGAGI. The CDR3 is CASSVGTSGRYEQYF. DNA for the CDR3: TGTGCCAGCAGCGTGGGGACTAGCGGGAGGTACGAGCAGTACTTC.

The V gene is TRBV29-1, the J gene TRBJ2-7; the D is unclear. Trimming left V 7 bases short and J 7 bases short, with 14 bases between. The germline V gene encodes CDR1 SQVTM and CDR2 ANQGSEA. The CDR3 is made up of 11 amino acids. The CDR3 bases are TGCAGCGGTTATATGGTCGGGGAGCAGTACTTC. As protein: CSGYMVGEQYF.

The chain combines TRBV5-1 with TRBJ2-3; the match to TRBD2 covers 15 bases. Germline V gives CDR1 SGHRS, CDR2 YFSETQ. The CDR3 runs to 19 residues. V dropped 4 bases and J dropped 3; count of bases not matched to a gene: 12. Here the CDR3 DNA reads TGCGCCAGCAGCCGAAGGACTAGCGGGGGGGCCGTCAGGACAGATACGCAGTATTTT. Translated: CASSRRTSGGAVRTDTQYF.

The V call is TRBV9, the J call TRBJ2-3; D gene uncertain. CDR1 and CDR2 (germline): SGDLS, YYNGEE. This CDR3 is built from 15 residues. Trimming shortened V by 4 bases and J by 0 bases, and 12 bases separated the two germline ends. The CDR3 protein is CASSPLRGSTDTQYF. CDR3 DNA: TGTGCCAGCAGCCCCCTCCGCGGAAGCACAGATACGCAGTATTTT.

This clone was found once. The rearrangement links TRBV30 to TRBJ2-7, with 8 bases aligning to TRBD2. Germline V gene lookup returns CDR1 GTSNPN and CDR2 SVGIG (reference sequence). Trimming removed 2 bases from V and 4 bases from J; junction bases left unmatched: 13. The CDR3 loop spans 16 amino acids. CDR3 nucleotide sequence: TGTGCCTGGAGTAAATTCCACGCGGGAGGATCTTACGAGCAGTACTTC. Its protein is CAWSKFHAGGSYEQYF.

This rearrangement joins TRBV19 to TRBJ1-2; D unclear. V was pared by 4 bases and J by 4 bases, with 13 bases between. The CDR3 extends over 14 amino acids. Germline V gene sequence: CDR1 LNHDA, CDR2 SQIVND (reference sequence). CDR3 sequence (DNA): TGTGCCAGTAGTACAACTGTTACCGCCTATGGCTACACCTTC. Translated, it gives CASSTTVTAYGYTF.

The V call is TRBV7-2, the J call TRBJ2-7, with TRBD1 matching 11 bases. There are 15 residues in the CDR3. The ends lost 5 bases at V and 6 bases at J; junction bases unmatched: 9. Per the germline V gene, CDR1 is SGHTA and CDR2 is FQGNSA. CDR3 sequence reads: CASSKAGQGAFEQYF. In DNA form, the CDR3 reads TGTGCCAGCAGCAAAGCCGGACAGGGGGCATTCGAGCAGTACTTC.

CDR3 in DNA: TGTGCCAGCAGTTTATCGCAGGGGCGAGAGACCCAGTACTTC. It codes for CASSLSQGRETQYF. The chain links TRBV27 to TRBJ2-5; TRBD1 is a possible D gene (6 bases). CDR3 size: 14 residues. Per the germline V gene, CDR1 is MNHEY and CDR2 is SMNVEV (reference sequence). Trimming shortened V by 0 bases and J by 4 bases, and 9 bases separated the two germline ends.

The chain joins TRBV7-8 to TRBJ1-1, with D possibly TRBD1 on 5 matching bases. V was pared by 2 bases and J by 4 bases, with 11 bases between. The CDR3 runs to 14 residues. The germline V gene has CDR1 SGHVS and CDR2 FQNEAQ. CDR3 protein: CASSLLRGITEAFF. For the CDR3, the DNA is TGTGCCAGCAGCTTATTGCGGGGGATCACTGAAGCTTTCTTT.

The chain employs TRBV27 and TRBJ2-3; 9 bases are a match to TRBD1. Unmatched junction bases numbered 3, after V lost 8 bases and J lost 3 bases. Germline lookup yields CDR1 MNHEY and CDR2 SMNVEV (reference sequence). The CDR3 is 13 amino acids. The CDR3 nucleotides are TGTGCCAGCCGGGACAGGGATACAGATACGCAGTATTTT. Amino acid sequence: CASRDRDTDTQYF.

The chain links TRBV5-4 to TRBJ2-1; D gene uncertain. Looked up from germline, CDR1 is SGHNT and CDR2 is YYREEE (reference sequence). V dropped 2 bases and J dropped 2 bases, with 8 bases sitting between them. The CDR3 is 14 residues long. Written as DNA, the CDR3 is TGTGCCAGCAGCTTAGACGGTCCCTACAATGAGCAGTTCTTC. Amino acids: CASSLDGPYNEQFF.

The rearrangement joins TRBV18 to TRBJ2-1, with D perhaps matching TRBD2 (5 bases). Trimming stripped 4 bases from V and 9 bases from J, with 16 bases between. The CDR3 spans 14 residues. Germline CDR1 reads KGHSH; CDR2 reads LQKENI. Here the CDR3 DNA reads TGTGCCAGCTCACAGGACTCGGCCTTCGGTGAGCAGTTCTTC. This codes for CASSQDSAFGEQFF.

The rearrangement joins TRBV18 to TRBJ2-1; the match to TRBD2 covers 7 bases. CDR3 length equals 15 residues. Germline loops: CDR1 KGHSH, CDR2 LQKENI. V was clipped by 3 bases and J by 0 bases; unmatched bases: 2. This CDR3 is CASSPGGSSYNEQFF. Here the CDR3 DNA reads TGTGCCAGCTCACCGGGGGGGAGCTCCTACAATGAGCAGTTCTTC.

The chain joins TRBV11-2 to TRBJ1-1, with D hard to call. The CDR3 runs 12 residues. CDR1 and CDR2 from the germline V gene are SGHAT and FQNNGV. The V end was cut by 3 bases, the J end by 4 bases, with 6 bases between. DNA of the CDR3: TGTGCCAGCAGCTTTGGCGTCACTGAAGCTTTCTTT. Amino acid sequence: CASSFGVTEAFF.

The CDR3 here is CASSQPIGQLFF. CDR3 DNA: TGTGCCAGCAGTCAGCCGATCGGACAGCTGTTTTTT. V and J are TRBV6-6 and TRBJ2-2, with unresolved D. Trimming pared 5 bases from V and 12 bases from J, leaving 13 bases between. This CDR3 has 12 residues. The germline V gene has CDR1 MNHNY and CDR2 SVGAGI (reference sequence).

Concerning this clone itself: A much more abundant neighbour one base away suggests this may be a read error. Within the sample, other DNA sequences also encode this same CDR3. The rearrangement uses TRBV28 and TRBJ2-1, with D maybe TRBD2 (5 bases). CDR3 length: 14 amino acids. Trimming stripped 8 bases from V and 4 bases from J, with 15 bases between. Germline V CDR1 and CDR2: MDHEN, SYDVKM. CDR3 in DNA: TGTGCCAGCTGGCGGAGGCCCCCTTACAATGAGCAGTTCTTC. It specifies CASWRRPPYNEQFF.

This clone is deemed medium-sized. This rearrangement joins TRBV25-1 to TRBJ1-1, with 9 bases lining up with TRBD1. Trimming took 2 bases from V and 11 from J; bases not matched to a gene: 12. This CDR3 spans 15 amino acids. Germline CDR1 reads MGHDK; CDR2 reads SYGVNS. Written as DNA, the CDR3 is TGTGCCAGCAGTGAAAGGGACAGGGAGGTCGAAGAGGCTTTCTTT. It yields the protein CASSERDREVEEAFF.

The CDR3 DNA sequence: TGTGCCATCAGTGCACCGGGACAGGGTCCCTATGGCTACACCTTC. Its translation: CAISAPGQGPYGYTF. The chain combines TRBV10-3 with TRBJ1-2; 9 bases match TRBD1. Germline trimming cut 4 bases from V and 4 bases from J; bases unmatched to any gene: 7. The CDR3 length is 15 residues. Germline V CDR1 and CDR2: ENHRY, SYGVKD.

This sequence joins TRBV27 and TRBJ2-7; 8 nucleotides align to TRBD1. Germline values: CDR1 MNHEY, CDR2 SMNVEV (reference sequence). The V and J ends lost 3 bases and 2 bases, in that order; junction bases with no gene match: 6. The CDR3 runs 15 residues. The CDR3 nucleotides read TGTGCCAGCAGTTTGGGCGACAGGGGTCCCTACGAGCAGTACTTC. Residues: CASSLGDRGPYEQYF.

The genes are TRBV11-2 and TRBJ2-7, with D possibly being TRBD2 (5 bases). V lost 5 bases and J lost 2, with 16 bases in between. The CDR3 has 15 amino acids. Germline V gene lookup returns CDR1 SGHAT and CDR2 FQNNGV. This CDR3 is CASSRTRSGTYEQYF. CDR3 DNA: TGTGCCAGCAGCCGGACTCGATCCGGTACCTACGAGCAGTACTTC.

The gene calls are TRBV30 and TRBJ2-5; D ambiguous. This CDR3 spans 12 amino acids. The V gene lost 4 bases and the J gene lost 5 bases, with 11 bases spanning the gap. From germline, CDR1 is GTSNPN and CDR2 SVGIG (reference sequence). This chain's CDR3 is CAWTELGETQYF. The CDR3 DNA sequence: TGTGCCTGGACGGAGCTGGGGGAGACCCAGTACTTC.